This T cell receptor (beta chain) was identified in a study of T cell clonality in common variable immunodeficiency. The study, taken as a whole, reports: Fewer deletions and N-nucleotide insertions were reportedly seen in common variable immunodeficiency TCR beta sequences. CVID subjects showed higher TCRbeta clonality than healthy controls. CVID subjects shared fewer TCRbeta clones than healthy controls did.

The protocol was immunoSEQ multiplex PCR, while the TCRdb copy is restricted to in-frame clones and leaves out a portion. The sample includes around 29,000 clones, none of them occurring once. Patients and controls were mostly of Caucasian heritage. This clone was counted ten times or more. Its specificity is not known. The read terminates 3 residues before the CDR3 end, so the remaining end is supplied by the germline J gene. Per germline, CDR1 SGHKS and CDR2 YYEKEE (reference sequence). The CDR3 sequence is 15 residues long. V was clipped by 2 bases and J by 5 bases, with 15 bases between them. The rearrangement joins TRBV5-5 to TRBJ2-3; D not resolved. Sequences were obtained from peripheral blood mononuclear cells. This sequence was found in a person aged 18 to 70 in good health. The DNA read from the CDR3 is TGTGCCAGCAGCTTTTCGATAGGGTTCGGAGATACG. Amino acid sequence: CASSFSIGFGDT. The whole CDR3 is CASSFSIGFGDTQYF.